This TCR beta chain was obtained from a study of shared clonotypes between healthy human individuals. About the study: Plates per donor: three CD4 naive, three CD4 memory, two CD8 naive, one CD8 memory.

Some clones are missing from TCRdb's copy, which holds only in-frame ones; the method was immunoSEQ multiplex PCR. This table has hundreds of thousands of clones, about 74% appearing once. Trimming removed 0 bases from V and 7 bases from J; junction bases left unmatched: 6. The germline V gene has CDR1 SGHVS and CDR2 FQNEAQ. The CDR3 length is 16 residues. V gene TRBV7-8 combines with J gene TRBJ2-2, with TRBD2 matching over 9 bases. This sequence originates from a woman in her 30s in good health. Sequencing input: memory CD4+ T cells sorted from blood. Subset noted: CD45RA-negative fraction. CDR3 sequence reads: CASSLARAGGGGELFF. Written as DNA, the CDR3 is TGTGCCAGCAGCTTAGCGCGAGCGGGAGGCGGCGGGGAGCTGTTTTTT.